The entry below describes one T cell receptor (beta chain). Its target is not known. The sample is drawn from a study of T cell repertoires in cytomegalovirus infection. TCRdb processed the reads anew with MiXCR; each CDR3 protein has one entry. The data contain about 470,000 distinct CDR3 sequences, approximately 42% of them singletons. Here the sequenced sample was cultured PBMCs, taken from culture after CMV antigen stimulation. The origin of this receptor is a human donor in good health (CMV status not recorded). Some clones in this sample may be carry-over from other donors' samples.

In DNA, the CDR3 is TGTGCCAGCAGCTTGGCCGGGAGGGCCTCCGAGCAGTACTTC. It is translated as CASSLAGRASEQYF. V is TRBV5-6 and J is TRBJ2-7; TRBD2 matches at 8 bases. The CDR3 sequence is 14 residues long. Trimming at V came to 0 bases and at J to 6 bases, leaving 5 bases not matched to a gene. Looked up from germline, CDR1 is SGHDT and CDR2 is YYEEEE.